What follows describes a single T cell receptor (beta chain). Measured with immunoSEQ multiplex PCR; TCRdb has only the in-frame clones, and not every one. The sample includes roughly 410,000 clones, 95% seen only once; the top ten take approximately 0.02%. The entry originates in a study of shared T cell receptors in the human thymus. This CDR3 contains 13 residues. CDR1 is SGHVS, CDR2 FNYEAQ, per germline. V lost 5 bases and J 7 bases, leaving 12 bases between the germline ends. The rearrangement links TRBV7-6 to TRBJ1-5, with D perhaps TRBD1 (6 bases). This TCR was recovered from a human donor. The sample comprised thymocytes. As DNA, the CDR3 is TGTGCCAGCAGCCGACGAAGGGGGCAGCCCCAGCATTTT. It yields the protein CASSRRRGQPQHF.